The 11 T cell receptor beta chains below were found in one sample sequenced in a study of CD8+ T cells in alopecia areata. Treatment reported: oral pan-JAK inhibitor, 5-10 mg twice daily. cDNA prepared by RNA extraction and subsequent reverse transcription served as the template for sequencing. Profiled with immunoSEQ multiplex PCR; TCRdb holds only in-frame clones, not every one. This table holds fewer than 250,000 clones, roughly three fifths found once. The material sequenced was CD4+ T cells sorted from blood, taken at week 4, from a patient treated with tofacitinib. The receptors were sampled from a human donor with alopecia areata.

This chain links TRBV5-1 with TRBJ2-5, with D possibly being TRBD1 (5 bases). Trimming stripped 1 base from V and 2 bases from J, with 12 bases between. Germline assignment: CDR1 SGHRS and CDR2 YFSETQ. The CDR3 runs to 15 residues. The CDR3 bases are TGCGCCAGCAGCTTGTCCGCGACAGCACAAGAGACCCAGTACTTC. It is translated as CASSLSATAQETQYF.

This clone turned up a few times. Mismatch with germline at one junction end may stem from a read error. V gene TRBV14 combines with J gene TRBJ2-5; D is undetermined. The CDR3 length is 12 residues. Germline lookup yields CDR1 SGHDN and CDR2 FVKESK. In DNA, the CDR3 is TGTGCCAGCAACCAAAATGAGGAGACCCAGTACTTC. Its translation: CASNQNEETQYF.

As to this clone: An end of the junction differs from the germline gene, which may be a read error. V gene TRBV30 combines with J gene TRBJ2-1, with D perhaps matching TRBD2 (5 bases). The germline V gene has CDR1 GTSNPN and CDR2 SVGIG (reference sequence). The CDR3 is 11 amino acids. CDR3 amino acids: CAWGLYNEQLF. CDR3 coding DNA: TGTGCCTGGGGACTTTACAATGAGCAGCTCTTC.

The table lists this clone with a count of one. The rearrangement links TRBV10-3 to TRBJ2-5, with TRBD2 as a possible D gene (5 bases). Trimming cost V 2 bases and J 4 bases, with 11 bases left between them. CDR3 length: 14 amino acids. Germline V CDR1 and CDR2: ENHRY, SYGVKD. The DNA of the CDR3 is TGTGCCATCAGTGAGAGAGGGTATGGAGAGACCCAGTACTTC. It specifies CAISERGYGETQYF.

This CDR3 reads CASSQDGNTGELFF. CDR3 nucleotides: TGCGCCAGCAGCCAAGATGGAAACACCGGGGAGCTGTTTTTT. The rearrangement joins TRBV4-1 to TRBJ2-2; D unresolved. This CDR3 is 14 amino acids long. V lost 0 bases to trimming and J lost 2 bases, with 4 bases between them. Germline lookup yields CDR1 MGHRA and CDR2 YSYEKL.

The CDR3 spells CSVKTGTGGGETQYF. CDR3 coding DNA: TGCAGCGTGAAAACCGGGACAGGAGGGGGAGAGACCCAGTACTTC. This sequence joins TRBV29-1 and TRBJ2-5; 8 bases agree with TRBD1. The CDR3 has 15 amino acids. Germline V lookup: CDR1 SQVTM, CDR2 ANQGSEA. The V and J ends lost 6 bases and 4 bases, in that order; junction bases with no gene match: 13.

The J gene is TRBJ1-4, the V gene TRBV2; D uncertain. V was shortened by 6 bases and J by 10 bases, with 18 bases between the two germline ends. Germline CDR1 is SNHLY and CDR2 is FYNNEI. The CDR3 is made up of 14 amino acids. DNA of the CDR3: TGTGCCAGCAGCATAAAAAGATACTCGGGAAAACTGTTTTTT. This gives the protein CASSIKRYSGKLFF.

The chain employs TRBV5-1 and TRBJ2-3; no firm D call. This CDR3 is 13 amino acids long. Trimming stripped 4 bases from V and 4 bases from J, with 10 bases between. Germline lookup yields CDR1 SGHRS and CDR2 YFSETQ. The DNA of the CDR3 is TGCGCCAGCAGCGAACAGTCCGCAGATACGCAGTATTTT. The encoded protein is CASSEQSADTQYF.

Only a few counts were recorded for this clone. The V and J genes are TRBV4-3 and TRBJ2-7, with D maybe TRBD2 (5 bases). The CDR3 extends over 14 amino acids. V was pared by 1 base and J by 7 bases, with 14 bases between. Per the germline V gene, CDR1 is LGHNA and CDR2 is YSLEER. DNA for the CDR3: TGCGCCAGCAGCCAAGCCGGGATACTGGGGGAGCAGTACTTC. Protein sequence: CASSQAGILGEQYF.

The rearrangement uses TRBV25-1 and TRBJ1-1; the D is unclear. The germline V and J ends were trimmed by 0 bases and 10 bases, with 6 bases remaining between them. This CDR3 has 11 amino acids. Germline values: CDR1 MGHDK, CDR2 SYGVNS. The CDR3 is CASSEYERAFF. In nucleotides, the CDR3 is TGTGCCAGCAGTGAATATGAGCGAGCTTTCTTT.

The genes are TRBV7-2 and TRBJ2-7, with TRBD2 identical over 9 bases. This CDR3 comprises 15 residues. Germline V gene lookup returns CDR1 SGHTA and CDR2 FQGNSA. Losses at the gene ends were 5 bases for V and 2 bases for J; bases not matched to a gene: 7. The chain's CDR3 is CASSAGLAHTYEQYF. The DNA for the CDR3 is TGTGCCAGCAGCGCCGGACTAGCGCATACCTACGAGCAGTACTTC.